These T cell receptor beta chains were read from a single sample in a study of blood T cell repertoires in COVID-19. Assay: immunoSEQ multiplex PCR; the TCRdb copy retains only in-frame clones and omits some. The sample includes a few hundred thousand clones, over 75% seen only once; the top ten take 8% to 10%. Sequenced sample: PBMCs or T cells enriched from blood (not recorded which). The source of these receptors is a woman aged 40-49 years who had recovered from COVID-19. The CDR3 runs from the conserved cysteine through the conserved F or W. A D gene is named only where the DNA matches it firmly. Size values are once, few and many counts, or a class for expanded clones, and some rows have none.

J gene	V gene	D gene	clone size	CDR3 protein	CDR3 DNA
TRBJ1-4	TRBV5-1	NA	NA	CASSLGGVNEKLFF	TGCGCCAGCAGCTTGGGAGGTGTTAATGAAAAACTGTTTTTT
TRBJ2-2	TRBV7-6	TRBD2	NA	CASSYLAGGNTGELFF	TGTGCCAGCAGCTACTTAGCGGGAGGCAACACCGGGGAGCTGTTTTTT
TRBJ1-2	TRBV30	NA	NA	CAWAGHPYGYTF	TGTGCCTGGGCGGGACACCCATATGGCTACACCTTC
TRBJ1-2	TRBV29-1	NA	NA	CSVVSGPLVDYTF	TGCAGCGTTGTCAGCGGGCCTCTGGTTGACTACACCTTC
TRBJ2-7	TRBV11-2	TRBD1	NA	CASSSDRVGYEQYF	TGTGCCAGCAGCTCCGACAGGGTAGGCTACGAGCAGTACTTC
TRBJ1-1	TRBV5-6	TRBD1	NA	CASSAAGTGNTEAFF	TGTGCCAGCAGCGCCGCCGGGACAGGGAACACTGAAGCTTTCTTT
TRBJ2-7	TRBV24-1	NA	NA	CATKLTYHSYYEQYF	TGTGCCACCAAGTTAACGTATCACTCCTACTACGAGCAGTACTTC
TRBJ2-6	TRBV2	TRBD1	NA	CASGTGGAGANVLTF	TGTGCCAGCGGCACAGGGGGCGCTGGGGCCAACGTCCTGACTTTC
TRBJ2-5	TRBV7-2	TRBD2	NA	CASSLVGREGTQYF	TGTGCCAGCAGCTTAGTGGGCAGGGAGGGGACCCAGTACTTC
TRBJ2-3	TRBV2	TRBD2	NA	CASRISGSTDTQYF	TGTGCCAGCAGAATTAGCGGGAGCACAGATACGCAGTATTTT
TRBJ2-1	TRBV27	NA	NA	CASSLYSRGQNEQFF	TGTGCCAGCAGTTTATATTCCAGGGGTCAGAATGAGCAGTTCTTC
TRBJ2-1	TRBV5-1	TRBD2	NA	CASSRTGTSSYNEQFF	TGCGCCAGCAGCAGGACCGGGACTAGCTCCTACAATGAGCAGTTCTTC
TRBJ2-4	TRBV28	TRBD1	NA	CASRFPGQDIQYF	TGTGCCAGCAGGTTTCCGGGACAGGACATTCAGTACTTC
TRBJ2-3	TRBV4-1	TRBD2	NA	CASSQLSGRSEATQYF	TGCGCCAGCAGCCAACTAAGCGGGAGATCTGAGGCTACGCAGTATTTT
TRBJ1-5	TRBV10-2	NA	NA	CASSEKTGNSNQPQHF	TGCGCCAGCAGTGAGAAAACAGGGAATAGCAATCAGCCCCAGCATTTT
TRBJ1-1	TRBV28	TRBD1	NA	CASSGTGSMNTEAFF	TGTGCCAGCAGTGGGACAGGGAGTATGAACACTGAAGCTTTCTTT
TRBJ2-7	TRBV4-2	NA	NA	CASTQGGVAAYEQYF	TGTGCCAGCACCCAGGGGGGAGTGGCGGCCTACGAGCAGTACTTC
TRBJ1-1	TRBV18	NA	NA	CASSPSKAGMTEAFF	TGTGCCAGCTCACCATCCAAGGCCGGGATGACTGAAGCTTTCTTT
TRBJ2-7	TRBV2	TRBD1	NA	CASKLTGTSYEQYF	TGTGCCAGCAAACTGACAGGGACCTCCTACGAGCAGTACTTC
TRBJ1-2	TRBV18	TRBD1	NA	CASSPSGQGLRGYTF	TGTGCCAGCTCACCATCAGGACAGGGACTACGTGGCTACACCTTC
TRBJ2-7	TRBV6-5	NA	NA	CASVGGAWEQYF	TGTGCCTCGGTTGGGGGGGCGTGGGAGCAGTACTTC
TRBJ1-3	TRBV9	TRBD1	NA	CASSVVPRQGPSGNTIYF	TGTGCCAGCAGCGTAGTCCCGAGACAGGGTCCCTCTGGAAACACCATATATTTT
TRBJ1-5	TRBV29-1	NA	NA	CSVAEGRGNQPQHF	TGCAGCGTTGCCGAGGGTCGGGGCAATCAGCCCCAGCATTTT
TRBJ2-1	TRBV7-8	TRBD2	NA	CASSLRQRGTYNEQFF	TGTGCCAGCAGCTTACGGCAGCGGGGGACCTACAATGAGCAGTTCTTC
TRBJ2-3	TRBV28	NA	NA	CATGLRVSPQYF	TGTGCCACGGGTTTGAGGGTCTCTCCGCAGTATTTT
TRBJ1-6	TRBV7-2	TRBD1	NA	CASSFPYPGQGNSPLHF	TGTGCCAGCAGCTTTCCCTATCCGGGACAGGGGAATTCACCCCTCCACTTT
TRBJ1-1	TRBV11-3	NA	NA	CASREGGGTEAFF	TGTGCCAGCAGGGAGGGCGGCGGCACTGAAGCTTTCTTT
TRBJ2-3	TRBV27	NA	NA	CASSFSVSTDTQYF	TGTGCCAGCAGTTTCTCCGTAAGCACAGATACGCAGTATTTT
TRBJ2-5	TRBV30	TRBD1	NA	CAWTWTGGSETQYF	TGTGCCTGGACCTGGACAGGGGGCTCAGAGACCCAGTACTTC
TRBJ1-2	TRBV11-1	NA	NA	CASSLVGGRYGYTF	TGTGCCAGCAGCTTAGTCGGCGGTCGATATGGCTACACCTTC
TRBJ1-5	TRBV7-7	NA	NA	CASSSEEGSRGNQPQHF	TGTGCTAGCAGCTCTGAGGAGGGGTCGAGGGGCAATCAGCCCCAGCATTTT
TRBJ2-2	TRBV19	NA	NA	CASSVRQNTGELFF	TGTGCCAGTAGCGTAAGACAGAACACCGGGGAGCTGTTTTTT
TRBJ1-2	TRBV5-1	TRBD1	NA	CASSLDGTVSYGYTF	TGCGCCAGCAGCTTGGACGGGACAGTTTCATATGGCTACACCTTC
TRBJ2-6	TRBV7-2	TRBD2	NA	CASSVLAGGLSGANVLTF	TGTGCCAGCAGCGTCCTAGCGGGGGGCCTCTCTGGGGCCAACGTCCTGACTTTC
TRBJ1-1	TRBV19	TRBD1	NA	CASSPQGAARGAEAFF	TGTGCCAGTAGCCCACAGGGGGCAGCTAGGGGGGCTGAAGCTTTCTTT
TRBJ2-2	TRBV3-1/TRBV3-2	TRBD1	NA	CASSQDVYRGTGELFF	TGTGCCAGCAGCCAAGATGTCTACAGGGGGACCGGGGAGCTGTTTTTT
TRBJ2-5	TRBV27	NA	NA	CASSSVGETQYF	TGTGCCAGCAGTTCCGTCGGAGAGACCCAGTACTTC
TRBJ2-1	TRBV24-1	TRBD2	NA	CATSDPSGGRPNEQFF	TGTGCCACCAGTGATCCTAGCGGGGGTCGCCCCAATGAGCAGTTCTTC
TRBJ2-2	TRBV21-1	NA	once	CASSKRDRVNTGELFF	TGTGCCAGCAGCAAGAGGGACAGGGTTAACACCGGGGAGCTGTTTTTT
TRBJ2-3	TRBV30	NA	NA	CAWSVSRFADTQYF	TGTGCCTGGAGTGTCTCTAGGTTCGCAGATACGCAGTATTTT
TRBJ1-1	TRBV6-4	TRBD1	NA	CASSVGQGRRNTEAFF	TGTGCCAGCAGCGTCGGACAGGGTCGACGGAACACTGAAGCTTTCTTT
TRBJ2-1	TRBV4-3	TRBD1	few	CASSQTWTGTNEQFF	TGCGCCAGCAGCCAAACCTGGACAGGGACAAATGAGCAGTTCTTC
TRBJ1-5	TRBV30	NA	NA	CAWSVLGNQPQHF	TGTGCCTGGAGTGTACTTGGCAATCAGCCCCAGCATTTT
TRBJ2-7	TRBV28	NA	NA	CASSPPLGSGEQYF	TGTGCCAGCAGCCCCCCGCTAGGCTCGGGCGAGCAGTACTTC
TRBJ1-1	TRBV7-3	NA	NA	CASSLSAHTEAFF	TGTGCCAGCAGCTTATCCGCGCACACTGAAGCTTTCTTT
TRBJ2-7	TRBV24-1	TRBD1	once	CAQGTGSYEQYF	TGTGCCCAGGGGACAGGGTCCTACGAGCAGTACTTC